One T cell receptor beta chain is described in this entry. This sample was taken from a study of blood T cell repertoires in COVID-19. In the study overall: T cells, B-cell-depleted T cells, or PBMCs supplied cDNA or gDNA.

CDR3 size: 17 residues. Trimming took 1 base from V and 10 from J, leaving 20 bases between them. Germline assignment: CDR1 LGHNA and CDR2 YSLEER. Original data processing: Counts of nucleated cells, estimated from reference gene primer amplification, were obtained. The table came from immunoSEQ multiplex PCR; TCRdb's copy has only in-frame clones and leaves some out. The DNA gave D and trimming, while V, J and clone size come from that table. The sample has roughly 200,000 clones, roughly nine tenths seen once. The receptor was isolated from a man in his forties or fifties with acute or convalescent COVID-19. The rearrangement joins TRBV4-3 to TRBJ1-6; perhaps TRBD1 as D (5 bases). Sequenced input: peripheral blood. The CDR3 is CASSQGPSTVYSSPLHF. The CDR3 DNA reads TGCGCCAGCAGCCAAGGACCCTCGACAGTCTATAGCTCACCCCTCCACTTT.